The entry below gives a single TCR beta chain sequence along with its context. The antigen is undetermined. This sample is drawn from a study of T cell responses to AZD1222 COVID-19 vaccine. General study findings and limits: Spike-specific TCR breadth and depth were elevated following two AZD1222 doses. Only a handful of AZD1222 recipients tested seropositive at baseline.

The assay was immunoSEQ multiplex PCR, and TCRdb's table has in-frame clones only and misses some. Of 120,000 or so clones in the sample, around 89% were seen once. Sequences were derived from peripheral blood, sampled on day 0 of MenACWY control vaccination. This TCR was recovered from an adult in good health.

The CDR3 reads CASSSQGPPTQYF. CDR3 bases: TGTGCCAGCAGTTCCCAGGGTCCCCCTACCCAGTACTTC. V usage is TRBV12-3 or TRBV12-4 and J usage is TRBJ2-5; a possible D gene is TRBD1 (5 bases). The V and J ends lost 4 bases and 8 bases respectively, with 14 bases between them. CDR3 length equals 13 residues.